This is a list of T cell receptor beta chains from one sample in a study of CD8 T cells in ankylosing spondylitis. Via MiXCR, TCRdb re-called the 5' RACE reads, giving one row per CDR3 protein. The sample yields some 400,000 distinct CDR3 sequences, about 22% seen once. The sequencing sample was made of blood, either unsorted or a sorted T cell fraction (not recorded which). Receptors originate from a male donor with ankylosing spondylitis. CDR3s include the opening cysteine and the closing phenylalanine or tryptophan. The D gene is left open where the match is weak.

>TRBV29-1|TRBJ1-1|TRBD1
CSARTGEITEAFF
>TRBV3-1|TRBJ2-1|.
CASSQGTSSGIQFF
>TRBV7-6|TRBJ2-7|.
CASSFEGGATNEQYF
>TRBV12-3/TRBV12-4|TRBJ2-1|.
CAGPGPPCHEQFF
>TRBV25-1|TRBJ1-2|.
CASSDKLTYGYTF
>TRBV6-1|TRBJ1-2|.
CASSPLVPNYGYTF
>TRBV29-1|TRBJ1-5|.
CSVGTESNQPQHF
>TRBV20-1|TRBJ2-7|TRBD2
CSATPGLAGEHSYEQYF
>TRBV28|TRBJ2-7|.
CATLPLQDYEQYF
>TRBV28|TRBJ2-1|.
CASSLLIHEQFF
>TRBV6-2/TRBV6-3|TRBJ2-2|TRBD2
CASSYSSGPMFAWELFF
>TRBV5-6|TRBJ2-5|.
CASSLDYGETQYF
>TRBV7-3|TRBJ2-1|.
CASSPSTGAYNEQFF
>TRBV12-3/TRBV12-4|TRBJ1-5|.
CASSFSGWGNQPQHF
>TRBV5-1|TRBJ1-5|.
CASSLAGLVNQPQHF
>TRBV7-7|TRBJ2-5|TRBD1
CASSRGKQGVQETQYF
>TRBV7-3|TRBJ2-1|.
CASSLTWDPHEQFF
>TRBV29-1|TRBJ1-1|.
CSVEGPLNTEAFF
>TRBV15|TRBJ2-7|.
CATSRDRGSGYSYEQYF
>TRBV5-1|TRBJ1-1|TRBD1
CASSRGQGLYTEAFF
>TRBV10-3|TRBJ1-4|.
CAISEITGNEKLFF
>TRBV18|TRBJ2-5|.
CASSPYRQETQYF
>TRBV12-3/TRBV12-4|TRBJ2-3|.
CASSSDSDAFTSTDTQYF
>TRBV7-9|TRBJ2-5|.
CASSTPGTFQETQYF
>TRBV4-3|TRBJ2-5|.
CASSHGGLLLETQYF
>TRBV20-1|TRBJ2-1|TRBD2
CSARVPAGGDDNEQFF
>TRBV6-5|TRBJ1-2|TRBD1
CASSYSGQGLSGYTF
>TRBV4-1|TRBJ2-7|TRBD1
CASSLSGTGGFYEQYF
>TRBV2|TRBJ2-3|.
CASRPLLVGTQYF
>TRBV18|TRBJ2-5|.
CASSPPRVLRETQYF
>TRBV2|TRBJ2-1|TRBD1
CASAAGTVSYNEQFF
>TRBV5-1|TRBJ1-4|.
CASSPGGGTSTNEKLFF
>TRBV4-1|TRBJ1-3|TRBD1
CASSLYAVGQGFNTIYF
>TRBV14|TRBJ1-2|.
CASSQDVDYGYTF
>TRBV7-2|TRBJ2-7|.
CASSLDSNYEQYF
>TRBV7-2|TRBJ1-6|.
CASSLQSPLHF
>TRBV7-9|TRBJ1-3|.
CASSLTDSGNTIYF
>TRBV9|TRBJ1-3|.
CASSVELAASGNTIYF
>TRBV3-1|TRBJ2-7|TRBD1
CASSQDRNSYEQYF
>TRBV7-3|TRBJ2-1|.
CASSHTGDVYNEQFF